This T cell receptor beta chain derives from a study of spatial heterogeneity in lung cancer. Overall study: The average count in raw reads for each unique TCR and UMI combination exceeded nine appearances. General observations from the study: TCRs found ubiquitously expanded in tumor appeared in blood more at resection than at follow-up.

As to time point: sample taken at primary tumor resection. Whole RNA obtained from tumor, nontumor lung or frozen PBMC underwent sequencing without sorting. The donor group consisted of under 95 patients who had untreated, early-stage non-small cell lung cancer. Many counts were recorded for this clonotype. Its antigen is as yet unknown. The germline V gene encodes CDR1 PRHDT and CDR2 FYEKMQ (reference sequence). Trimming cost V 4 bases and J 7 bases, with 20 bases left between them. The CDR3 loop spans 15 amino acids. The presence of a unique molecular identifier marked each TCR cDNA molecule. TCRdb re-derived calls from the 5' RACE reads in MiXCR, one entry per CDR3 protein. The repertoire holds under 100,000 distinct CDR3 sequences, with approximately 8.9% as singletons.

The clonotype comes from a male donor with early-stage non-small cell lung cancer. Sample: PBMCs, taken at surgery. The V and J genes are TRBV13 and TRBJ2-7, with D perhaps TRBD1 or TRBD2 (6 bases each). CDR3 DNA sequence: TGTGCCAGCAGCTCCAGGGGTTCGCGGGGTGAGGAGCAGTACTTC. This translates into CASSSRGSRGEEQYF.